Below, 15 T cell receptor beta chains from the same sample are listed, as sequenced in a study of T cell repertoires in cytomegalovirus infection. TCRdb reprocessed the reads with MiXCR, giving one entry per CDR3 protein. This table holds hundreds of thousands of distinct CDR3 sequences, about two fifths found once. Their target antigens are unknown. The starting material was cultured PBMCs, obtained from culture after CMV antigen stimulation. These receptors were taken from a human donor in good health (CMV status not recorded). Some clones in this sample may be carry-over from other donors' samples.

The rearrangement joins TRBV6-1 to TRBJ1-1; D ambiguous. V lost 1 base and J lost 7, with 7 bases in between. The CDR3 contains 12 residues. Germline loops: CDR1 MNHNS, CDR2 SASEGT. CDR3 DNA sequence: TGTGCCAGCAGTGAAGTGAGGATTGAAGCTTTCTTT. Its protein product is CASSEVRIEAFF.

This clonotype was seen a handful of times. The V and J genes are TRBV6-5 and TRBJ1-3, with D tentatively TRBD1 (5 bases). Germline lookup yields CDR1 MNHEY and CDR2 SVGAGI. The germline V and J ends were trimmed by 5 bases and 2 bases, with 13 bases remaining between them. There are 15 residues in the CDR3. CDR3 coding DNA: TGTGCCAGCAGTACTTGGGGGTTCCCTGGAAACACCATATATTTT. Translating it yields CASSTWGFPGNTIYF.

The gene calls are TRBV27 and TRBJ1-6, with a weak D call TRBD1 (6 bases). The CDR3 spans 16 residues. Germline V gives CDR1 MNHEY, CDR2 SMNVEV (reference sequence). Trimming removed 5 bases at V and 7 bases at J, with 18 bases between. The CDR3 protein is CASSRQTGLRNSPLHF. The CDR3 region has the DNA TGTGCCAGCAGTAGACAAACAGGGTTGCGGAATTCACCCCTCCACTTT.

The rearrangement links TRBV6-1 to TRBJ2-4, with D possibly being TRBD2 (5 bases). V lost 5 bases to trimming and J lost 5 bases, with 19 bases between them. The CDR3 length is 16 residues. Germline CDR1 and CDR2: MNHNS and SASEGT. For the CDR3, the DNA is TGTGCCAGCAGTCCTAACCTCGGGGTTAGCGAAAACATTCAGTACTTC. This encodes CASSPNLGVSENIQYF.

The chain combines TRBV7-2 with TRBJ1-3; D gene ambiguous. CDR1 is SGHTA, CDR2 FQGNSA, per germline. The CDR3 runs 15 residues. V lost 1 base to trimming and J lost 2 bases, with 9 bases between them. The CDR3 is CASSLVVGTGNTIYF. CDR3 DNA sequence: TGTGCCAGCAGCTTAGTCGTGGGGACTGGAAACACCATATATTTT.

This clonotype was seen at least ten times. V is TRBV5-1 and J is TRBJ2-3; 9 positions match TRBD1. CDR1 is SGHRS and CDR2 is YFSETQ in the germline V gene. This CDR3 region has 18 residues. Trimming at V came to 0 bases and at J to 4 bases, leaving 12 bases not matched to a gene. The CDR3 region is CASSLDFAGQGMADTQYF. CDR3 bases: TGCGCCAGCAGCTTGGATTTTGCCGGACAGGGGATGGCAGATACGCAGTATTTT.

The chain has TRBV7-9 and TRBJ2-7, with D maybe TRBD2 (6 bases). The V gene's germline CDR1 is SEHNR and CDR2 FQNEAQ (reference sequence). V shed 5 bases and J shed 6 bases, with 17 bases lying between them. The CDR3 runs to 14 residues. The CDR3 sequence: CASSTSPGEIEQYF. In DNA, the CDR3 is TGTGCCAGCAGCACCTCACCGGGGGAAATCGAGCAGTACTTC.

The rearrangement joins TRBV2 to TRBJ2-5; the D gene is possibly TRBD2 (6 bases). Trimming took 8 bases from V and 5 from J, leaving 18 bases between them. CDR3 length: 14 residues. CDR1 and CDR2 (germline): SNHLY, FYNNEI. The CDR3 protein is CASPLAGTGETQYF. Written as DNA, the CDR3 is TGTGCCAGCCCACTAGCTGGGACCGGTGAGACCCAGTACTTC.

On this clonotype itself: Given a much more abundant clone one base away, this may be a read error. The chain couples TRBV2 to TRBJ2-3, with unresolved D. V was trimmed by 7 bases and J by 2 bases, leaving 7 bases between them. The CDR3 covers 12 residues. From germline, CDR1 is SNHLY and CDR2 FYNNEI. The CDR3 reads CASTPNTDTQYF. CDR3 sequence (DNA): TGTGCCAGCACCCCCAACACAGATACGCAGTATTTT.

Only a few counts were recorded for this clonotype. The rearrangement joins TRBV7-2 to TRBJ2-6; 7 bases are shared with TRBD2. CDR1 is SGHTA and CDR2 is FQGNSA in the germline V gene. Germline trimming cut 5 bases from V and 0 bases from J; bases unmatched to any gene: 4. There are 16 residues in the CDR3. The CDR3 DNA sequence: TGTGCCAGCAGCCGCAGCGGGGTCTCTGGGGCCAACGTCCTGACTTTC. It codes for CASSRSGVSGANVLTF.

This clonotype was seen a few times. V gene TRBV7-2 combines with J gene TRBJ2-1; tentative D call: TRBD2 (6 bases). Trimming stripped 2 bases from V and 3 bases from J, with 11 bases between. CDR3 length equals 15 residues. CDR1 SGHTA and CDR2 FQGNSA come from the germline V gene. DNA for the CDR3: TGTGCCAGCAGCTTAACTGCGGGGTTCTACAATGAGCAGTTCTTC. As protein: CASSLTAGFYNEQFF.

The rearrangement links TRBV7-2 to TRBJ2-3, with D perhaps TRBD1 or TRBD2 (6 bases each). CDR1 is SGHTA and CDR2 is FQGNSA in the germline V gene. V dropped 7 bases and J dropped 3 bases, with 20 bases sitting between them. The CDR3 loop spans 16 amino acids. As DNA, the CDR3 is TGTGCCAGCACCAAACCACCGGGGGCCGGGACAGATACGCAGTATTTT. Translation gives CASTKPPGAGTDTQYF.

The rearrangement uses TRBV11-2 and TRBJ1-2, with D maybe TRBD1 (6 bases). The germline CDR1 and CDR2 sequences are SGHAT and FQNNGV. The CDR3 contains 12 residues. The germline V and J ends were trimmed by 5 bases and 8 bases, with 12 bases remaining between them. The CDR3 region has the DNA TGTGCCAGCAGCGCACAGGGATCGGGCTACACCTTC. Translation: CASSAQGSGYTF. Complete variable domain (other parts from reference TRBV11-2 and TRBJ1-2): EAGVAQSPRYKIIEKRQSVAFWCNPISGHATLYWYQQILGQGPKLLIQFQNNGVVDDSQLPKDRFSAERLKGVDSTLKIQPAKLEDSAVYLCASSAQGSGYTFGSGTRLTVV.

The chain has TRBV4-1 and TRBJ1-2; D gene unclear. Germline assignment: CDR1 MGHRA and CDR2 YSYEKL. The CDR3 covers 15 residues. V shed 0 bases and J shed 2 bases, with 10 bases lying between them. The CDR3 reads CASSQDPAGNYGYTF. The CDR3 DNA follows: TGCGCCAGCAGCCAAGATCCGGCGGGGAACTATGGCTACACCTTC.

This clonotype was observed at least ten times. This chain joins TRBV7-2 and TRBJ2-5; 7 bases agree with TRBD2. J gave up 5 bases and V 0 bases, and 6 bases lay outside the gene matches. Germline CDR1 and CDR2: SGHTA and FQGNSA. This CDR3 contains 15 residues. CDR3 region: CASSLAAGVSETQYF. In DNA form, the CDR3 reads TGTGCCAGCAGCTTAGCGGCGGGAGTAAGTGAGACCCAGTACTTC.